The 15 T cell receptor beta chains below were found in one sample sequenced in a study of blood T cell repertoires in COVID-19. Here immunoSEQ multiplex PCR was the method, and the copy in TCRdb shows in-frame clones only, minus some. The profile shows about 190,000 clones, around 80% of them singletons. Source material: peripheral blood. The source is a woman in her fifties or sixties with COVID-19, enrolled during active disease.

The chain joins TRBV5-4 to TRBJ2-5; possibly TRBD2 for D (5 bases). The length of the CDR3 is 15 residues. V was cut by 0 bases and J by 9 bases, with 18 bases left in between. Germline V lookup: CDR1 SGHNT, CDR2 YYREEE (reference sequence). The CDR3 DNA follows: TGTGCCAGCAGCTTGGGTAGCGAGCTTACGTGGTCCCAGTACTTC. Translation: CASSLGSELTWSQYF.

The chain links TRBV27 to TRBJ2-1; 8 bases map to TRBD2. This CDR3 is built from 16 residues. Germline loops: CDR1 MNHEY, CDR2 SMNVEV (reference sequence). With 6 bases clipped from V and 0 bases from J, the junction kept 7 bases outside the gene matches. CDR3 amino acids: CASSRLAGSSYNEQFF. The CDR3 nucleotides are TGTGCCAGCAGCCGTCTAGCGGGTAGCTCCTACAATGAGCAGTTCTTC.

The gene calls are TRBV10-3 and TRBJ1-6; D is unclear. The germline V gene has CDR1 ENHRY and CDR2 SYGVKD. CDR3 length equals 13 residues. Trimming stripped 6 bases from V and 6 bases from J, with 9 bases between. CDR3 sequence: CAIRRGGNSPLHF. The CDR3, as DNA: TGTGCCATCAGGAGAGGAGGTAATTCACCCCTCCACTTT.

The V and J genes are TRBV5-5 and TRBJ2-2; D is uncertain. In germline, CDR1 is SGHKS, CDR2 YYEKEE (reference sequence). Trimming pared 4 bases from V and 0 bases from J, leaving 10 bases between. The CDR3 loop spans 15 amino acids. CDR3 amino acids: CASSPRFSNTGELFF. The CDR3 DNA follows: TGTGCCAGCAGCCCCAGATTCTCGAACACCGGGGAGCTGTTTTTT.

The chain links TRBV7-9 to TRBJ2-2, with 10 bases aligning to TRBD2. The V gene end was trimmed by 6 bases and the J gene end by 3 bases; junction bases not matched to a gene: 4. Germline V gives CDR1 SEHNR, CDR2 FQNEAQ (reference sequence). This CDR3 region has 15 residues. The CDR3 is CASRSGLADTGELFF. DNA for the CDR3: TGTGCCAGCAGATCTGGACTAGCGGACACCGGGGAGCTGTTTTTT.

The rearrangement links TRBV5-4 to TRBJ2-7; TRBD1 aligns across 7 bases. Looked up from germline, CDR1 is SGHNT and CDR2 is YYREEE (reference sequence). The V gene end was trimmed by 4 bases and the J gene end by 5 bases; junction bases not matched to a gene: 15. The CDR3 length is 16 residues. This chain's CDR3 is CASSRGGPLRRHEQYF. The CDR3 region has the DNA TGTGCCAGCAGCCGAGGGGGCCCCCTGAGGCGGCACGAGCAGTACTTC.

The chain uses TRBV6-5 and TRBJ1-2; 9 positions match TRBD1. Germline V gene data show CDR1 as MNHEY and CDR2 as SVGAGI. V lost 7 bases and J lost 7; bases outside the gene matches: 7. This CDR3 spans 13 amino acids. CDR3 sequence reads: CASKLQGALGYTF. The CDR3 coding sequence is TGTGCCAGCAAGCTACAGGGGGCGCTTGGCTACACCTTC.

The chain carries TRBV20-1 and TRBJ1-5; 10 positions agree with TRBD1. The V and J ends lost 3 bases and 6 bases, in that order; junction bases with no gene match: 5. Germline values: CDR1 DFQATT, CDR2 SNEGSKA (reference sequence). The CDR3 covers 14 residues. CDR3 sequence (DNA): TGCAGTGCTAGTCTCGGACAGGGGGGTCAGCCCCAGCATTTT. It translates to CSASLGQGGQPQHF.

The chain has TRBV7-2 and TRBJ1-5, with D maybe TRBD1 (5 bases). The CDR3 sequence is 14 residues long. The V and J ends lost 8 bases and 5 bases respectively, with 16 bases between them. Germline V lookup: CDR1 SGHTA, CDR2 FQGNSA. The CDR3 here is CASGSPSGDQPQHF. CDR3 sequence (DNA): TGTGCCAGCGGGTCCCCCTCGGGGGATCAGCCCCAGCATTTT.

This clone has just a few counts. CDR3 residues: CASSYRSGGSYEQYF. The DNA of the CDR3 is TGTGCCAGCAGCTATCGCAGCGGGGGATCCTACGAGCAGTACTTC. V is TRBV5-6 and J is TRBJ2-7; 8 nucleotides match TRBD2. CDR1 and CDR2 (germline): SGHDT, YYEEEE. The junction had 6 bases not matched to a gene; V was cut back by 3 bases and J by 1 base. The CDR3 covers 15 residues.

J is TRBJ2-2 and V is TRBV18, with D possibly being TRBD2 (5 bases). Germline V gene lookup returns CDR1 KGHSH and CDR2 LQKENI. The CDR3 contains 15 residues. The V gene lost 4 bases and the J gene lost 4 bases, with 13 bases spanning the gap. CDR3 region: CASSQSGLGTGELFF. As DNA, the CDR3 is TGTGCCAGCTCACAAAGCGGTTTGGGCACCGGGGAGCTGTTTTTT. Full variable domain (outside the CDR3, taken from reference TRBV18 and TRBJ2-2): NAGVMQNPRHLVRRRGQEARLRCSPMKGHSHVYWYRQLPEEGLKFMVYLQKENIIDESGMPKERFSAEFPKEGPSILRIQQVVRGDSAAYFCASSQSGLGTGELFFGEGSRLTVL.

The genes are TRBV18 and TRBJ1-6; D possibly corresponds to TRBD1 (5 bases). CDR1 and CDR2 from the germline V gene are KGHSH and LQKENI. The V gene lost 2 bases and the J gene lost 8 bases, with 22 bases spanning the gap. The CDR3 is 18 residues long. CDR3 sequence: CASSPRVRAGEFDSPLHF. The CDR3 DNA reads TGTGCCAGCTCACCAAGGGTCCGGGCGGGGGAGTTTGATTCACCCCTCCACTTT.

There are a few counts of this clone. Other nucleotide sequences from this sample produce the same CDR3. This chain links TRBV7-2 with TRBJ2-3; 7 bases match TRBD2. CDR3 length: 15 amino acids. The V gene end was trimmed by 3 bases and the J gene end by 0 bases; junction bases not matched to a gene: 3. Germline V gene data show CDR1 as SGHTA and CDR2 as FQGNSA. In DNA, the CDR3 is TGTGCCAGCAGCTTGGCTAGCGGTAGCACAGATACGCAGTATTTT. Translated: CASSLASGSTDTQYF.

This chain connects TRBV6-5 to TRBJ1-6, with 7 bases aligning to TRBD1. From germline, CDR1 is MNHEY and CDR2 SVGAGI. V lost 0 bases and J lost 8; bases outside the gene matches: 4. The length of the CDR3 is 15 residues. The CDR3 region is CASSYSGRGDSPLHF. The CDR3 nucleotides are TGTGCCAGCAGTTACTCGGGCAGGGGGGATTCACCCCTCCACTTT.

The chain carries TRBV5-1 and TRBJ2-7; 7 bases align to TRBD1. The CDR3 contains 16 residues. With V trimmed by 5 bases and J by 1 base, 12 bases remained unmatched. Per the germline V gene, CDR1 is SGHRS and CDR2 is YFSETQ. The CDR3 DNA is TGCGCCAGCAGTCGAGACCGACAGGGTGGTTCCTACGAGCAGTACTTC. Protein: CASSRDRQGGSYEQYF.